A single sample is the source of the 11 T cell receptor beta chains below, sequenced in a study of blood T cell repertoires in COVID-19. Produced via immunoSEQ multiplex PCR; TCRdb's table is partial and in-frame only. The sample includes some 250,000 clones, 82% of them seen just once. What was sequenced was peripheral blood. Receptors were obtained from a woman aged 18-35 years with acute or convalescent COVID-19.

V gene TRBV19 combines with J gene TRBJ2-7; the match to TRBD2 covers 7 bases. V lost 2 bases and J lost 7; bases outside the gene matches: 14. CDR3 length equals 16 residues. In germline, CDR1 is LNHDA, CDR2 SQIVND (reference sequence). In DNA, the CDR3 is TGTGCCAGTAGTATAATCGCGGGGGAGGGCCTTGGAGAGCAGTACTTC. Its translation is CASSIIAGEGLGEQYF.

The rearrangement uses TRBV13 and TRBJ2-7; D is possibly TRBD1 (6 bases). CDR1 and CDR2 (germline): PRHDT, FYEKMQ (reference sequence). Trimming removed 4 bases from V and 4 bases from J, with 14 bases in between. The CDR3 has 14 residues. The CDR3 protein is CASSSHWTAYEQYF. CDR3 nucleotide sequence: TGTGCCAGCAGCTCCCATTGGACAGCATACGAGCAGTACTTC.

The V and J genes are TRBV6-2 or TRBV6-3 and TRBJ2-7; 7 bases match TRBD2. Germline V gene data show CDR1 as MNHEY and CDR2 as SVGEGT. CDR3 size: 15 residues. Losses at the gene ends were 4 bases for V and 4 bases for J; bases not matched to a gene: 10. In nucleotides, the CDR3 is TGTGCCAGCAGTTTCCCTGGCGGGAGCGGATACGAGCAGTACTTC. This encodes CASSFPGGSGYEQYF.

DNA of the CDR3: TGTGCCAGCAGCCCTCGACTAGCGGGTAGCTCCTACAATGAGCAGTTCTTC. Amino acids: CASSPRLAGSSYNEQFF. The chain has TRBV14 and TRBJ2-1, with 10 bases identical to TRBD2. The CDR3 consists of 17 residues. Trimming at V came to 4 bases and at J to 0 bases, leaving 6 bases not matched to a gene. The germline V gene has CDR1 SGHDN and CDR2 FVKESK.

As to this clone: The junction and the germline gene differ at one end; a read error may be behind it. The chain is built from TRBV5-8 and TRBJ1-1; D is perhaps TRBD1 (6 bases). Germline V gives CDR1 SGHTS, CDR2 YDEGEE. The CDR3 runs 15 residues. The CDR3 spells CASSSATTGASEASF. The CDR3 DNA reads TGTGCCAGCAGCTCTGCGACGACAGGTGCCAGTGAAGCTTCCTTT.

Written as DNA, the CDR3 is TGTGCCATCAGTGGACTGAATGAAAAACTGTTTTTT. Encoded protein: CAISGLNEKLFF. The rearrangement uses TRBV10-3 and TRBJ1-4; D is unclear. V was trimmed by 4 bases and J by 5 bases, leaving 5 bases between them. This CDR3 contains 12 residues. Looked up from germline, CDR1 is ENHRY and CDR2 is SYGVKD.

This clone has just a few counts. The CDR3 nucleotides are TGTGCCAGCAGTTTAAGGACAGGGTTGTGGACTGAAGCTTTCTTT. Protein product: CASSLRTGLWTEAFF. The chain links TRBV28 to TRBJ1-1, with TRBD1 identical over 8 bases. Germline values: CDR1 MDHEN, CDR2 SYDVKM. Trimming took 2 bases from V and 5 from J; bases not matched to a gene: 7. The CDR3 consists of 15 residues.

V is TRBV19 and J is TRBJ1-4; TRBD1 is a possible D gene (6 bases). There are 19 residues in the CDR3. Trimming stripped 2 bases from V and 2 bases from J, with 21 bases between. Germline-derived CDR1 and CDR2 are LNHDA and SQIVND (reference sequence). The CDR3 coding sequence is TGTGCCAGTAGTATAAGAGAATATACGCCGGACAGTACTAATGAAAAACTGTTTTTT. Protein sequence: CASSIREYTPDSTNEKLFF. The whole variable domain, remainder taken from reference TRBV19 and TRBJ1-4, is DGGITQSPKYLFRKEGQNVTLSCEQNLNHDAMYWYRQDPGQGLRLIYYSQIVNDFQKGDIAEGYSVSREKKESFPLTVTSAQKNPTAFYLCASSIREYTPDSTNEKLFFGSGTQLSVL.

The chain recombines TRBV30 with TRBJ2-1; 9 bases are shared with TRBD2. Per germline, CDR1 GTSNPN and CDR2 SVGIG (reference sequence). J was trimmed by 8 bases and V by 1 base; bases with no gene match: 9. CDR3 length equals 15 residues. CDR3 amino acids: CAWSATSGGRDEQFF. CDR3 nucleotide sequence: TGTGCCTGGAGTGCGACTAGCGGAGGACGGGATGAGCAGTTCTTC.

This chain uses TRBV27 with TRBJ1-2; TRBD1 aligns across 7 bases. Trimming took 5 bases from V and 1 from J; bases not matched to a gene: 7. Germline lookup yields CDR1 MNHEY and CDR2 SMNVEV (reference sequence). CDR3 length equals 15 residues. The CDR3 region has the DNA TGTGCCAGCAGTCCGAGGACAGGCATTAACTATGGCTACACCTTC. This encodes CASSPRTGINYGYTF.

DNA of the CDR3: TGTGCCAGCAGTCCCTCCGGGACTAGCGGGTTGTTCGAGCAGTACTTC. As protein: CASSPSGTSGLFEQYF. This rearrangement joins TRBV27 to TRBJ2-7; TRBD2 matches at 12 bases. The ends lost 5 bases at V and 6 bases at J; junction bases unmatched: 11. CDR3 size: 16 residues. Germline CDR1 MNHEY, CDR2 SMNVEV (reference sequence).